A single T cell receptor beta chain is shown here with its context. As TCR cDNA was made by 5'RACE template switching, a universal primer site and UMIs were added. TCRdb called the 5' RACE reads again in MiXCR, with one record for every CDR3 protein. Of fewer than 450,000 distinct CDR3 sequences in the sample, 7% to 9% are singletons; the top ten hold 17%. This sample stems from a study of T cells after yellow fever vaccination. The receptor's source is a man between 18 and 35 years old who received the YFV17D yellow fever vaccine. Sequencing was performed on PBMCs, taken more than 40 days after the first yellow fever vaccination.

CDR3 coding DNA: TGTGCCTGGACAAAGCGGATCACAGATACGCAGTATTTT. Translation: CAWTKRITDTQYF. This chain uses TRBV30 with TRBJ2-3; weak D call: TRBD2 (5 bases). Germline-derived CDR1 and CDR2 are GTSNPN and SVGIG (reference sequence). The CDR3 is made up of 13 amino acids. Deletions cut 4 bases from V and 2 bases from J, with 10 bases between.